This TCR beta chain was retrieved from a study of beta chain features in type 1 diabetes (dated by TCRdb to between 2017 and 2018). About the investigation overall: Patients and healthy donors did not differ in mean age, gender distribution, total cell number or subset yield. Across all samples, around 99 million sorted cells were examined, and cell number per subset correlated strongly with RNA yield. Regulatory and stem cell-like memory subsets were obtained from only 8 patients and roughly 8 healthy donors, while naive and central memory subsets were obtained from all 28 donors. The study compared the TCRB repertoires of sorted circulating CD4+ T cell subsets in recently diagnosed type 1 diabetes patients with those in matched healthy donors. General conclusions and limits of the study: Patients with type 1 diabetes made fewer insertions and deleted more nucleotides at VDJ recombination sites, implying thymic rearrangement abnormalities. Naive, central memory and regulatory TCRB repertoires appeared more similar among patients than among healthy donors. Type 1 diabetes patients showed a moderate but significant shortening of TCRB CDR3 length in all four CD4+ subsets. PCR might favor shorter templates, but patient and control samples were amplified and corrected together, so any skew would affect both groups equally. Because cDNA was sequenced instead of genomic DNA, highly expressing activated cells could be over-represented, though the groups showed no difference in activation or CD3 levels. HLA sub-analyses involved small numbers of individuals, so any influence of HLA type on TCRB rearrangement remained unresolved.

The junction shows trimming of 2 bases on V and 2 bases on J, plus 13 bases between the germline ends. CDR1 is given as MGHDK and CDR2 as SYGVNS, both from the germline V gene. From cysteine to phenylalanine, the CDR3 is 16 amino acids long. This entry keeps only the CDR3 DNA: 48 bases, framed from base 1. With respect to this clone: What antigen it recognizes has not been identified. No base qualities exist here, and no much larger clone lies one base off it.

From each donor, a single peripheral blood sample of about 120 mL on average was drawn into heparinised tubes. A BD FACSAria II was used to sort naive, central memory, regulatory and stem cell-like memory CD4+ T cells with a panel that included CD45RO, CCR7, CD25, CD127, CD95 and CD27. A purity above 98% was achieved for all sorted populations. PBMCs were isolated right away by Lymphoprep density gradient centrifugation and were stained directly, without culture. To minimize batch effects, samples were stained and sorted in pairs, one healthy donor with one patient per experiment. The High Capacity cDNA Reverse Transcription Kit was used to reverse transcribe all of the isolated RNA, meaning that expressed TCRB transcripts were what got sequenced. Deep immunoSEQ sequencing was performed on naive, central memory and regulatory T cell samples, with an average of roughly 3.3 million total reads per sample. Sorted cells were lysed in RLT buffer, and RNA was extracted using DNase-treated RNeasy Micro or Mini kits according to cell number. To prevent cross-contamination, every cell subset was processed on its own, while patient and healthy donor samples were processed together. The immunoSEQ multiplex PCR was used to amplify TCRB sequences from cDNA, yielding 87-bp fragments that span the CDR3 region. Amplicons were sequenced on the Illumina HiSeq platform. The authors processed their data as follows. PCR bias was computationally corrected using synthetic template baselines, reads within Hamming distance 2 were collapsed, and singletons that could not be merged were discarded. Reads were aligned against IMGT to assign V, D and J genes, CDR3 length and insertions or deletions at six rearrangement sites. Within each subset, clonotype counts were normalized to sorted cell number, after which true diversity and Gini coefficients were computed with the tcR R package. The overlap coefficient, calculated on TCRB nucleotide sequences, was used to quantify repertoire sharing. Out-of-frame TCRB sequences from naive cells were analyzed as a proxy for the pre-selection repertoire. TCRdb carries this immuneACCESS record with in-frame sequences only. Its versions omit some clonotypes, under half of them owing to an unresolved V gene in the studies checked, with the rest unexplained. The V and J calls and the clone size are those of that table, but D and trimming were determined from the DNA. For this sample there are under 400,000 clones; 10% to 15% appear just once. The ten largest clones represent 0.0095% to 0.011% of the sample.

Rearrangement joined TRBV25-1 to TRBJ2-4; no confident D gene assignment can be made. The sequence was obtained from a woman aged 18-35 years with type 1 diabetes. The specimen sequenced was naive CD4+ T cells from blood. The label giving this sample's cell subset or site can be read as: true naive CD4+ T cells. The DNA is TGTGCCAGCAGTGAAGTTGTGGGCGCATCCAAAAACATTCAGTACTTC. This is translated as CASSEVVGASKNIQYF.